A selection of T cell receptor beta chains follows, all from one sample in a study of T cell responses to AZD1222 COVID-19 vaccine. Assay used: immunoSEQ multiplex PCR; TCRdb lists only in-frame clones, some missing. Among roughly 150,000 clones, approximately 90% were seen once, and the ten largest hold less than 4.5%. The input for sequencing was peripheral blood, taken on day 0 of AZD1222 vaccination. The receptor source for this set is an adult in good health. CDR3s include the opening cysteine and the closing phenylalanine or tryptophan. A D gene is named only where the DNA matches it firmly. The listing skips clone size in some rows; elsewhere it reads once, few, many or a size class.

TGTGCCAGCAGTGAACAGGGAGCTGGGGCCAACGTCCTGACTTTC	CASSEQGAGANVLTF	TRBV2	.	TRBJ2-6	.
TGTGCCAGTAGTAGTTTTCTGTCTAGCGGGACTCAAGAGACCCAGTACTTC	CASSSFLSSGTQETQYF	TRBV19	.	TRBJ2-5	TRBD2
TGTGCCAGCAGCTTAACATTGTACACTGAAGCTTTCTTT	CASSLTLYTEAFF	TRBV11-3	once	TRBJ1-1	.
TGTGCCAGCAGTTACTTGGGACAAATCTCTGGAAACACCATATATTTT	CASSYLGQISGNTIYF	TRBV6-5	.	TRBJ1-3	.
TGTGCCAGCAGTTTAGAGGAGACCTATGGCTACACCTTC	CASSLEETYGYTF	TRBV28	.	TRBJ1-2	.
TGCAGTGCTAGTGAACCCTCAAAGTGGGGGGGGACTAGCAATCAGCCCCAGCATTTT	CSASEPSKWGGTSNQPQHF	TRBV20-1	few	TRBJ1-5	.
TGTGCCAGCAGTTTATCGAACAGGGGCTCCTATAATTCACCCCTCCACTTT	CASSLSNRGSYNSPLHF	TRBV27	.	TRBJ1-6	TRBD1
TGTGCCAGCAGCTTTCTCTGGATCACAGATACGCAGTATTTT	CASSFLWITDTQYF	TRBV11-2	.	TRBJ2-3	.
TGTGCCAGCAGTGTCGGGCTTCGGGCAGCTTTCTTT	CASSVGLRAAFF	TRBV25-1	.	TRBJ1-1	.
TGTGCCAGCAGCGTAGAGGTTGGGGCCAACGTCCTGACTTTC	CASSVEVGANVLTF	TRBV9	.	TRBJ2-6	.
TGTGCCAGCAGAAAAGGACAGCTCACCAACACTGAAGCTTTCTTT	CASRKGQLTNTEAFF	TRBV27	.	TRBJ1-1	.
TGTGCCAGCACCACCGGGAATCAGCCCCAGCATTTT	CASTTGNQPQHF	TRBV7-9	.	TRBJ1-5	.
TGTGCCAGCAGCTTAGCCCAGGGATTAAACACTGAAGCTTTCTTT	CASSLAQGLNTEAFF	TRBV7-6	.	TRBJ1-1	.
TGCAGCGTTGTTCCTTTAGCAGCCCCACGCACAGATACGCAGTATTTT	CSVVPLAAPRTDTQYF	TRBV29-1	.	TRBJ2-3	.
TGTGCCAGCACCCCGGACAGGGACGAGGAAGCTTTCTTT	CASTPDRDEEAFF	TRBV9	.	TRBJ1-1	TRBD1
TGCGCCAGCAGTGGAAGGCTAGCGGGGATAACCGGGGAGCTGTTTTTT	CASSGRLAGITGELFF	TRBV10-1	.	TRBJ2-2	TRBD2
TGTGCCAGCAGCGTAGGAGGTACCTATGGCTACACCTTC	CASSVGGTYGYTF	TRBV9	.	TRBJ1-2	.
TGTGCCTGGAGTGCCCTGGGGGTGGGTTTTAATGAAAAACTGTTTTTT	CAWSALGVGFNEKLFF	TRBV30	.	TRBJ1-4	.
TGTGCCAGTAGTCCAACGGCAAGCAATCAGCCCCAGCATTTT	CASSPTASNQPQHF	TRBV19	.	TRBJ1-5	.
TGTGCCAGCAGCTTAGGCGGGGGCATGGGAAACACCATATATTTT	CASSLGGGMGNTIYF	TRBV5-6	.	TRBJ1-3	.
TGTGCCAGCAGTTGGACTAGCGGAAACACAGATACGCAGTATTTT	CASSWTSGNTDTQYF	TRBV6-4	.	TRBJ2-3	TRBD2
TGTGCCAGCAGCTTGGAAAACAGGGGCGATGAGCAGTTCTTC	CASSLENRGDEQFF	TRBV7-2	.	TRBJ2-1	TRBD1
TGCGCCAGCAGCTTGGTGACAGGGCGGAATGAAAAACTGTTTTTT	CASSLVTGRNEKLFF	TRBV5-1	.	TRBJ1-4	TRBD1
TGTGCCAGCAGCTACAGGGGCGGGGGAAACACTGAAGCTTTCTTT	CASSYRGGGNTEAFF	TRBV11-2	.	TRBJ1-1	TRBD1
TGTGCTAGTGGACGATCTAGCGACTCCTACGAGCAGTACTTC	CASGRSSDSYEQYF	TRBV12-5	.	TRBJ2-7	.
TGTGCCAGCTCCCTCGACGGAGCGGACTACGAGCAGTACTTC	CASSLDGADYEQYF	TRBV18	.	TRBJ2-7	.
TGTGCCAGCACCGCCCCGGACAGGCATCAGCCCCAGCATTTT	CASTAPDRHQPQHF	TRBV28	.	TRBJ1-5	TRBD1
TGTGCCAGTAGTTCCGGGACAGGGGGCAATCTTAGGTCGGTCTCCTACGAGCAGTACTTC	CASSSGTGGNLRSVSYEQYF	TRBV19	.	TRBJ2-7	TRBD1
TGTGCCAGCAGCCAAGAACAGGGAAGGGCTTTCTTT	CASSQEQGRAFF	TRBV3-1/TRBV3-2	.	TRBJ1-1	.
TGTGCCAGCAGCTCAATACAGGGGAAGGAGACCCAGTACTTC	CASSSIQGKETQYF	TRBV11-2	.	TRBJ2-5	TRBD1
TGTGCCAGCAGAGCCTCTAGAAGCTCCTACGAGCAGTACTTC	CASRASRSSYEQYF	TRBV28	once	TRBJ2-7	.
TGTGCCAGCAGACCAGGTCCGGAGGGCTACACCTTC	CASRPGPEGYTF	TRBV7-2	.	TRBJ1-2	.
TGTGCCAGCAGCTTAGTTGGGACATTAGGAAACACCATATATTTT	CASSLVGTLGNTIYF	TRBV7-2	.	TRBJ1-3	.